The rows below give T cell receptor beta chains drawn from one sample of a study of cytomegalovirus exposure and HLA in healthy donors. Data came from immunoSEQ multiplex PCR; TCRdb stores just in-frame clones and leaves some out. The data hold roughly 190,000 clones, with roughly three quarters observed a single time. Sequenced: PBMCs. The receptors were sampled from a woman in her forties or fifties in good health and CMV-seronegative. The CDR3 runs from the conserved cysteine through the conserved F or W. The D gene is left open where the match is weak. Clone sizes are given selectively: once, few, many, or a class where the clone is expanded.

V	D	size	J	DNA	CDR3
TRBV4-2	TRBD1	-	TRBJ1-2	TGTGCCAGCAGCCAGGACGCTGGGACAGGCGACTATGGCTACACCTTC	CASSQDAGTGDYGYTF
TRBV6-6	TRBD1	few	TRBJ2-3	TGTGCCAGCACTCACGACAGGGAAGTTAGCACAGATACGCAGTATTTT	CASTHDREVSTDTQYF
TRBV19	-	few	TRBJ1-1	TGTGCCAGTAGTCTCGGACAGAGGGGCACTGAAGCTTTCTTT	CASSLGQRGTEAFF
TRBV11-3	TRBD2	-	TRBJ2-1	TGTGCCAGCAGCTTAGTTACGGGACTAGCGGGAGGCGCTGAGCAGTTCTTC	CASSLVTGLAGGAEQFF
TRBV6-5	TRBD1	-	TRBJ1-1	TGTGCCAGCAGTCCAGACAGGGGGCGGAACACTGAAGCTTTCTTT	CASSPDRGRNTEAFF
TRBV15	-	-	TRBJ2-7	TGTGCCACCAGCAGAGGGGGGACGGTAGGGACATCATTTTACGAGCAGTACTTC	CATSRGGTVGTSFYEQYF
TRBV28	-	-	TRBJ1-5	TGTGCCAGCAGTTTACCCGGGACTGGGGATCAGCCCCAGCATTTT	CASSLPGTGDQPQHF
TRBV5-5	-	-	TRBJ2-7	TGTGCCAGCAGCTTGCGGGAACCTTCCTACGAGCAGTACTTC	CASSLREPSYEQYF
TRBV7-9	TRBD2	-	TRBJ2-7	TGTGCCAGCAGCCCTAGCGGGACCAACTACGAGCAGTACTTC	CASSPSGTNYEQYF
TRBV7-6	-	-	TRBJ1-2	TGTGCATGGGGAGGCAGCAACTATGGCTACACCTTC	CAWGGSNYGYTF
TRBV4-1	-	-	TRBJ1-2	TGCGCCAGCAGCCAGGGCCGTAACTATGGCTACACCTTC	CASSQGRNYGYTF
TRBV19	TRBD1	-	TRBJ2-7	TGTGCCAGTAGTATGGGACAGGGAGTCTACGAGCAGTACTTC	CASSMGQGVYEQYF
TRBV25-1	TRBD1	-	TRBJ1-4	TGTGCCAGCAGCAGGACAGGGCGATTAAGCACTAATGAAAAACTGTTTTTT	CASSRTGRLSTNEKLFF
TRBV19	-	-	TRBJ1-5	TGTGCCAGTAGGCAAACAGGGAGCAGCAATCAGCCCCAGCATTTT	CASRQTGSSNQPQHF
TRBV28	TRBD1	-	TRBJ1-2	TGTGCCAGCAGCTTTTCCGGGACAGGGGGCCGCTATGGCTACACCTTC	CASSFSGTGGRYGYTF
TRBV19	-	-	TRBJ2-1	TGTGCCAGTAGTTCGACCCTAGCCTACAATGAGCAGTTCTTC	CASSSTLAYNEQFF
TRBV15	TRBD1	-	TRBJ1-3	TGTGCCACCAGCCCGGGCAGGGGGAATGGAAACACCATATATTTT	CATSPGRGNGNTIYF
TRBV25-1	-	-	TRBJ2-1	TGTGCCAGCCAGAGGTTCGATGAGCAGTTCTTC	CASQRFDEQFF
TRBV11-2	-	-	TRBJ2-7	TGTGCCAGCAGCTTAGCTGACAGGCTCTCCTACGAGCAGTACTTC	CASSLADRLSYEQYF
TRBV2	-	once	TRBJ2-1	TGTGCCAGCAGTACCGACAGGGAGGTTTTCAATGAGCAGTTCTTC	CASSTDREVFNEQFF
TRBV28	-	-	TRBJ1-1	TGTGCCAGCAGGCTCAGGGGAAACACTGAAGCTTTCTTT	CASRLRGNTEAFF
TRBV27	-	-	TRBJ1-5	TGTGCCAGCAGGGGTCCGGAGGTGTGGCAGCCCCAGCATTTT	CASRGPEVWQPQHF
TRBV6-1	TRBD2	-	TRBJ2-3	TGTGCCAGCAGTGGGACTAGCGGGGGAACAGATACGCAGTATTTT	CASSGTSGGTDTQYF
TRBV25-1	TRBD2	-	TRBJ2-3	TGTGCCAGCAGTGAACGTGCCACGGGACTAGGGGCAGATACGCAGTATTTT	CASSERATGLGADTQYF
TRBV6-5	-	-	TRBJ1-4	TGTGCCAGCAGTTACCGGGGGGGTAATGAAAAACTGTTTTTT	CASSYRGGNEKLFF
TRBV5-1	-	-	TRBJ1-4	TGCGCCAGCAGCTCCGGGACATGGGAAAAACTGTTTTTT	CASSSGTWEKLFF
TRBV6-6	TRBD1	-	TRBJ2-1	TGTGCCAGCAGTCGACAGGGGAATGAGCAGTTCTTC	CASSRQGNEQFF
TRBV5-8	TRBD1	-	TRBJ2-6	TGTGCCAGCAGTGTATGGACAGGTTCACTCTCTGGGGCCAACGTCCTGACTTTC	CASSVWTGSLSGANVLTF
TRBV4-2	TRBD2	-	TRBJ2-7	TGTGCCAGCAGCCAAGATCGGGCAGCGGGAGCCTACGAGCAGTACTTC	CASSQDRAAGAYEQYF
TRBV29-1	-	-	TRBJ1-1	TGCAGCGTATATAGGGGGGGCGGGAACACTGAAGCTTTCTTT	CSVYRGGGNTEAFF
TRBV11-3	-	-	TRBJ2-3	TGTGCCAGCAGCTTCCGTTCTGCAGATACGCAGTATTTT	CASSFRSADTQYF
TRBV5-1	-	-	TRBJ1-3	TGCGCCAGCAGCTTGGAGGCGGGAGGCTCTGGAAACACCATATATTTT	CASSLEAGGSGNTIYF
TRBV27	TRBD1	few	TRBJ2-7	TGTGCCAGCAGTTTAGGGACAGGGGTCTACGAGCAGTACTTC	CASSLGTGVYEQYF
TRBV19	-	-	TRBJ1-1	TGTGCCAGTAGTATAGATCTTGCCGGGGGACCCACTGAAGCTTTCTTT	CASSIDLAGGPTEAFF
TRBV11-2	-	-	TRBJ2-5	TGTGCCAGCGAAACAAGGGGCCGTGATGGCCAGTACTTC	CASETRGRDGQYF
TRBV6-1	-	-	TRBJ1-2	TGTGCCAGCAGGCCTACCCCGGGGCAGGGGCGAGGCTACACCTTC	CASRPTPGQGRGYTF
TRBV28	-	-	TRBJ2-7	TGTGCCAGCAGTAAGAGCGGGTTTAGCTCCTACGAGCAGTACTTC	CASSKSGFSSYEQYF
TRBV5-3	-	few	TRBJ2-2	TGTGCCAGAAGCTTGGCGGCAGGGTGTAACACCGGGGAGCTGTTTTTT	CARSLAAGCNTGELFF
TRBV7-2	TRBD1	-	TRBJ2-7	TGTGCCAGCAGGGGACAGGGGGACGAGCAGTACTTC	CASRGQGDEQYF
TRBV2	-	-	TRBJ1-3	TGTGCCAGCGGACCTCGGGCCAGGGGAGACACCATATATTTT	CASGPRARGDTIYF